These T cell receptor beta chains were read from a single sample in a study of control samples from healthy donors and cancer patients. TCRdb's copy holds only in-frame clones and misses some; the assay was immunoSEQ multiplex PCR. The data contain fewer than 95,000 clones, around four fifths of them singletons. Sequenced sample: blood. The receptor set was obtained from a man between 25 and 39 years old in good health. Each CDR3 is given with its conserved first and last residue. A D gene is named only where the DNA matches it firmly. Rows may omit the clone size; those that give it use once, few, many or a size class.

v_call	d_call	j_call	clone_size	cdr3_nt	cdr3_aa
TRBV14	TRBD1	TRBJ1-2	few	TGTGCCAGCAGCCAGGGGACAGGGATGTTCTATGGCTACACCTTC	CASSQGTGMFYGYTF
TRBV28	TRBD1	TRBJ1-3	.	TGTGCCAGCACAAGGGGGCAAAACCCTGGAAACACCATATATTTT	CASTRGQNPGNTIYF
TRBV12-3/TRBV12-4	.	TRBJ1-4	few	TGTGCCAGCAGTTTAGCGGAGGGGGAAAAACTGTTTTTT	CASSLAEGEKLFF
TRBV19	.	TRBJ1-1	.	TGTGCCAGTCAAAAGGGGCTGAACACTGAAGCTTTCTTT	CASQKGLNTEAFF
TRBV10-3	.	TRBJ1-3	.	TGTGCCATCAGCTACCTTCAGGGCTCTGGAAACACCATATATTTT	CAISYLQGSGNTIYF
TRBV29-1	TRBD1	TRBJ2-2	.	TGCAGCGTGGACAGGGGGACGAACACCGGGGAGCTGTTTTTT	CSVDRGTNTGELFF
TRBV14	TRBD1	TRBJ2-1	.	TGTGCCAGCAGCCGTGTTGACAGGGTTGGCGGGTTCTTC	CASSRVDRVGGFF
TRBV11-2	.	TRBJ1-1	.	TGTGCCAGTCGGGGAGCGATGAACACTGAAGCTTTCTTT	CASRGAMNTEAFF
TRBV6-5	.	TRBJ1-2	.	TGTGCCAGCAGTTACACGGCAGCTCCTAACTATGGCTACACCTTC	CASSYTAAPNYGYTF
TRBV6-6	TRBD1	TRBJ1-5	few	TGTGCCAGCACCAGCAGGGGGGGCCCTAGCAATCAGCCCCAGCATTTT	CASTSRGGPSNQPQHF
TRBV2	.	TRBJ2-3	.	TGTGCCAGCATTGGGTGGGGAGCTAGCACAGATACGCAGTATTTT	CASIGWGASTDTQYF
TRBV4-1	.	TRBJ1-3	many	TGCGCCAGCAGCCCCGAGGCGAGAAACACCATATATTTT	CASSPEARNTIYF
TRBV5-4	.	TRBJ1-2	.	TGTGCCAGCAAGGGGGTTAACTATGGCTACACCTTC	CASKGVNYGYTF
TRBV5-1	.	TRBJ2-5	.	TGCGCCAGCAGCTTATCGGACGTACAAGAGACCCAGTACTTC	CASSLSDVQETQYF
TRBV6-6	TRBD1	TRBJ1-6	.	TGTGCCAGCAGTTCCTCAGGGGGAGGGAATTCACCCCTCCACTTT	CASSSSGGGNSPLHF